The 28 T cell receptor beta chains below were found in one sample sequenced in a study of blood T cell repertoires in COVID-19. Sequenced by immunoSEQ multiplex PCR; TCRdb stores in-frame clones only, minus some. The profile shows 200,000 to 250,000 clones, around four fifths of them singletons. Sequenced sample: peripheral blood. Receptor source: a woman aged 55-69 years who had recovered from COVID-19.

The CDR3 DNA is TGTGCCAGCTCAGAGGGACAGGCCCATAGCAATCAGCCCCAGCATTTT. Its protein is CASSEGQAHSNQPQHF. The rearrangement joins TRBV18 to TRBJ1-5, with 8 bases matching TRBD1. The germline gives CDR1 KGHSH, CDR2 LQKENI. V shed 5 bases and J 0 bases; nucleotides not matched to a gene: 6. The CDR3 is 16 amino acids.

CDR3 DNA sequence: TGTGCCAGCAGCGGGGGACTCCAAAGACGGTACCAAGAGACCCAGTACTTC. It encodes CASSGGLQRRYQETQYF. The chain joins TRBV4-2 to TRBJ2-5; a possible D gene is TRBD2 (6 bases). V shed 5 bases and J shed 0 bases, with 19 bases lying between them. The CDR3 runs to 17 residues. Looked up from germline, CDR1 is LGHNA and CDR2 is YNFKEQ.

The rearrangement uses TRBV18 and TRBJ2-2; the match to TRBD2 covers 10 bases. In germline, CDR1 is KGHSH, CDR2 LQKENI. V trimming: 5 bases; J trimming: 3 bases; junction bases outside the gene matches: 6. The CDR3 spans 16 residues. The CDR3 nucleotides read TGTGCCAGCTCATTACTAGCGGGGCGAGACACCGGGGAGCTGTTTTTT. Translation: CASSLLAGRDTGELFF.

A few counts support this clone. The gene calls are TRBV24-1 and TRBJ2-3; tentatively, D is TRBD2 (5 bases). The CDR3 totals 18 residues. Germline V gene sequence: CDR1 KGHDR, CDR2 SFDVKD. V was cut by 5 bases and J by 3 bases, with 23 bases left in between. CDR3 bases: TGTGCCACCAGTGGAGGGTACGGCCGCATAAGGTCAACAGATACGCAGTATTTT. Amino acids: CATSGGYGRIRSTDTQYF.

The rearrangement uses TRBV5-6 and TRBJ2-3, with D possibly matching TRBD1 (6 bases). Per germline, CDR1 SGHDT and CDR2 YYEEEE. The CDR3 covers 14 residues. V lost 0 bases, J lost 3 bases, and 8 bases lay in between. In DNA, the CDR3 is TGTGCCAGCAGCTTGGCGCAGGGGACAGATACGCAGTATTTT. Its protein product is CASSLAQGTDTQYF.

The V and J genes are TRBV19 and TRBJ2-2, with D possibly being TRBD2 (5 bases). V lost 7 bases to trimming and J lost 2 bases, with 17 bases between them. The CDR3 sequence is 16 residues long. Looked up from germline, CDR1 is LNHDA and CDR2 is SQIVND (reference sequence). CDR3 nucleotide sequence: TGTGCCAGTACCCAAACTTTGGACTCAAACACCGGGGAGCTGTTTTTT. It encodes CASTQTLDSNTGELFF.

Here the CDR3 reads CASSGRGWSGELFF. The CDR3 DNA reads TGTGCCAGCAGCGGGAGAGGGTGGTCAGGGGAGCTGTTTTTT. The chain joins TRBV7-3 to TRBJ2-2, with a weak D call TRBD2 (5 bases). Trimming stripped 5 bases from V and 8 bases from J, with 15 bases between. CDR3 length equals 14 residues. In germline, CDR1 is SGHTA, CDR2 FQGTGA. The full variable domain, in which reference TRBV7-3 and TRBJ2-2 provide the parts outside the CDR3, is GAGVSQTPSNKVTEKGKYVELRCDPISGHTALYWYRQSLGQGPEFLIYFQGTGAADDSGLPNDRFFAVRPEGSVSTLKIQRTERGDSAVYLCASSGRGWSGELFFGEGSRLTVL.

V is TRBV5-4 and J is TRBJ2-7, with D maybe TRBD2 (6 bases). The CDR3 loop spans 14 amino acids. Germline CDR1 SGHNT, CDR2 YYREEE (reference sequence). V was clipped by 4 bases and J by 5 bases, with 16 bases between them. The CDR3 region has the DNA TGTGCCAGCAGCGTCTGGGGCGGGATGGACGAGCAGTACTTC. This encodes CASSVWGGMDEQYF.

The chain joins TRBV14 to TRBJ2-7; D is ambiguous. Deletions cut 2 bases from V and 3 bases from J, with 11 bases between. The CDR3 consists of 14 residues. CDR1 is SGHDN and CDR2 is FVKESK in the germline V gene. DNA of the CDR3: TGTGCCAGCAGCCAACTTACAAAAATCTACGAGCAGTACTTC. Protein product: CASSQLTKIYEQYF. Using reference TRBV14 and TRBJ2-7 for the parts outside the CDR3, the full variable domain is EAGVTQFPSHSVIEKGQTVTLRCDPISGHDNLYWYRRVMGKEIKFLLHFVKESKQDESGMPNNRFLAERTGGTYSTLKVQPAELEDSGVYFCASSQLTKIYEQYFGPGTRLTVT.

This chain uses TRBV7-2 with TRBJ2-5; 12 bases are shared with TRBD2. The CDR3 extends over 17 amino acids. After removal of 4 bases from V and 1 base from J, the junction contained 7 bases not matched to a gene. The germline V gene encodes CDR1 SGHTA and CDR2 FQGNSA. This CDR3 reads CASSSPGLAGTQETQYF. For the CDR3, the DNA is TGTGCCAGCAGCTCCCCCGGACTAGCGGGAACCCAAGAGACCCAGTACTTC.

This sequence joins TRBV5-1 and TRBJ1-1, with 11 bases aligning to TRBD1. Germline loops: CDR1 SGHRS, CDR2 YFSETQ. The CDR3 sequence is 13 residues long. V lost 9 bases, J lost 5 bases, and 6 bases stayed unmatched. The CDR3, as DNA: TGCGCCACCGGGACAGGGGGGGAGACTGAAGCTTTCTTT. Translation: CATGTGGETEAFF. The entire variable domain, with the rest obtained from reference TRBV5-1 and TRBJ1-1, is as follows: KAGVTQTPRYLIKTRGQQVTLSCSPISGHRSVSWYQQTPGQGLQFLFEYFSETQRNKGNFPGRFSGRQFSNSRSEMNVSTLELGDSALYLCATGTGGETEAFFGQGTRLTVV.

CDR3 in amino acids: CASSQGQNQPQHF. CDR3 coding DNA: TGTGCCAGCAGCCAGGGACAGAATCAGCCCCAGCATTTT. This chain uses TRBV7-6 with TRBJ1-5; 7 nucleotides agree with TRBD1. Germline values: CDR1 SGHVS, CDR2 FNYEAQ. The J segment lost 4 bases and the V segment lost 5 bases, leaving 2 bases of the junction unmatched. The CDR3 extends over 13 amino acids.

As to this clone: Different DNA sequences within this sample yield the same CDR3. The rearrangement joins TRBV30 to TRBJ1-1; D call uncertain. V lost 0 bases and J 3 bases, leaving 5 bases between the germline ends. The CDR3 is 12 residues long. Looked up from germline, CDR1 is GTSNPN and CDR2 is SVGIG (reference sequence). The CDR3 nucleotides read TGTGCCTGGAGTGTACGGGACACTGAAGCTTTCTTT. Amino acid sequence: CAWSVRDTEAFF.

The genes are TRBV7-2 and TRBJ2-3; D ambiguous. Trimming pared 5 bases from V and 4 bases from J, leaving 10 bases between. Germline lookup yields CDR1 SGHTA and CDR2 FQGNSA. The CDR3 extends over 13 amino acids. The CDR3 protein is CASSAEESDTQYF. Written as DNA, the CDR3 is TGTGCCAGCAGCGCCGAAGAGTCAGATACGCAGTATTTT.

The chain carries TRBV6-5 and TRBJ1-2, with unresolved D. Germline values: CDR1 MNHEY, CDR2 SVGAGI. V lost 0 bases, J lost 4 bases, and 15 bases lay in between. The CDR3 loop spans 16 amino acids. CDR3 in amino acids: CASSYSSVGFGYGYTF. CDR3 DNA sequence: TGTGCCAGCAGTTACTCGAGCGTCGGGTTTGGCTATGGCTACACCTTC.

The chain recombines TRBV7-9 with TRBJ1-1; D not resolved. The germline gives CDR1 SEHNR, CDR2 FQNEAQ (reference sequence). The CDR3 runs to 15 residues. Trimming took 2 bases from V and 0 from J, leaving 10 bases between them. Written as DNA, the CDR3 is TGTGCCAGCAGCTTACAGAGGGCGGTGAACACTGAAGCTTTCTTT. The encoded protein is CASSLQRAVNTEAFF.

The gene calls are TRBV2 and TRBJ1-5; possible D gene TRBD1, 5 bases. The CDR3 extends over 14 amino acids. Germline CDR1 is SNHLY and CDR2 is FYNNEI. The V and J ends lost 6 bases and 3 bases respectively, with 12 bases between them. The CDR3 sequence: CASRGDFDNQPQHF. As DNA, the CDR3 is TGTGCCAGCAGGGGGGACTTCGACAATCAGCCCCAGCATTTT.

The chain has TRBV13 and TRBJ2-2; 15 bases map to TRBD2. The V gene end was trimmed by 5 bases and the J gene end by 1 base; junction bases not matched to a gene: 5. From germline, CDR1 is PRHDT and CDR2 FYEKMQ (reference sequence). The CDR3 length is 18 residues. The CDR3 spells CASSREGLAGGNTGELFF. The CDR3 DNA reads TGTGCCAGCAGCCGAGAGGGACTAGCGGGGGGGAACACCGGGGAGCTGTTTTTT.

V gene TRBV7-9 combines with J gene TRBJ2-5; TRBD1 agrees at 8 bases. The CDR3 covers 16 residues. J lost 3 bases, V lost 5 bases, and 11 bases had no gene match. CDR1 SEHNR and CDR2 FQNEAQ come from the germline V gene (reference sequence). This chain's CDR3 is CASSLPRTGREETQYF. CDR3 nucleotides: TGTGCCAGCAGCCTTCCCCGGACAGGGCGCGAAGAGACCCAGTACTTC.

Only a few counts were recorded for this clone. The CDR3 DNA is TGTGCCAGCAGCTTAGGAGGGACGGGTGAGCAGTTCTTC. It specifies CASSLGGTGEQFF. The chain joins TRBV7-3 to TRBJ2-1, with TRBD2 as a possible D gene (6 bases). The CDR3 covers 13 residues. From germline, CDR1 is SGHTA and CDR2 FQGTGA. Trimming pared 2 bases from V and 9 bases from J, leaving 11 bases between.

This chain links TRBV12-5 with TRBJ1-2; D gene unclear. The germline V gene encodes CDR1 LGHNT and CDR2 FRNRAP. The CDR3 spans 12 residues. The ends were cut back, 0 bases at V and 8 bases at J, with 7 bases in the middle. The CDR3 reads CASGLVLRGYTF. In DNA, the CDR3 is TGTGCTAGTGGTTTGGTACTACGCGGCTACACCTTC.

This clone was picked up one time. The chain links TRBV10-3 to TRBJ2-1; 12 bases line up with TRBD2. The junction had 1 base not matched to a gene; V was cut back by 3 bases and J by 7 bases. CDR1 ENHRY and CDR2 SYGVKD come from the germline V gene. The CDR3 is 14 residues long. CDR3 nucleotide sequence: TGTGCCATCAGTGAACTAGCGGGGGGTAATGAGCAGTTCTTC. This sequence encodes CAISELAGGNEQFF.

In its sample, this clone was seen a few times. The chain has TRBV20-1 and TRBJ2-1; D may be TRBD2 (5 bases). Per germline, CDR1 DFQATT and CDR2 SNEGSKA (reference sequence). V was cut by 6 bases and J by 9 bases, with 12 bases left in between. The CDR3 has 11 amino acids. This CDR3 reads CSATHRGEQFF. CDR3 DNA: TGCAGTGCCACGCACCGGGGTGAGCAGTTCTTC.

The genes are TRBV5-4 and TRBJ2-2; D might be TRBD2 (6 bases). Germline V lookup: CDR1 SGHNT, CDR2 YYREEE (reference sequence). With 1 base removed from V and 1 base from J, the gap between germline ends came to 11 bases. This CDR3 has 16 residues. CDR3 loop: CASSLPGGENTGELFF. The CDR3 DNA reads TGTGCCAGCAGCTTGCCCGGCGGGGAGAACACCGGGGAGCTGTTTTTT.

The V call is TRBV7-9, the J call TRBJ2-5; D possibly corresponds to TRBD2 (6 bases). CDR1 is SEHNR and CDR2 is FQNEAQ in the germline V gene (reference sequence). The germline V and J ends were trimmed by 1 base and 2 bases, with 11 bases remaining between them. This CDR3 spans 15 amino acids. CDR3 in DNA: TGTGCCAGCAGCTTAGGACGGGAGATTCAAGAGACCCAGTACTTC. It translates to CASSLGREIQETQYF.

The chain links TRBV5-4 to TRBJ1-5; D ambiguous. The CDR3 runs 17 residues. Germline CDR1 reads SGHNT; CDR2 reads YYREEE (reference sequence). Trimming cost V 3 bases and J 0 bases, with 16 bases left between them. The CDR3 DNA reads TGTGCCAGCAGCTATGGACTCAAGGAGGGTAGCAATCAGCCCCAGCATTTT. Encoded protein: CASSYGLKEGSNQPQHF.

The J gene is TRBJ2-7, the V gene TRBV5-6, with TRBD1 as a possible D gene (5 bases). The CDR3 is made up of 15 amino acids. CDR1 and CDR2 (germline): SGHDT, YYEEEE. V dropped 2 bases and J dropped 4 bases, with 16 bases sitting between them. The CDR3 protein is CASSFKGRTVYEQYF. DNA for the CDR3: TGTGCCAGCAGCTTCAAGGGGCGGACGGTATACGAGCAGTACTTC.

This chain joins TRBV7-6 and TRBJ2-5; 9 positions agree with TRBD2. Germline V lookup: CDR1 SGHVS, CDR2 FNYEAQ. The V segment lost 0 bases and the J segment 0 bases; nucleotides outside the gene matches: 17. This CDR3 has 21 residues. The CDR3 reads CASSLAVGSGGPEQYQETQYF. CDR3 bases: TGTGCCAGCAGCTTAGCCGTAGGTAGCGGGGGCCCTGAACAATACCAAGAGACCCAGTACTTC.